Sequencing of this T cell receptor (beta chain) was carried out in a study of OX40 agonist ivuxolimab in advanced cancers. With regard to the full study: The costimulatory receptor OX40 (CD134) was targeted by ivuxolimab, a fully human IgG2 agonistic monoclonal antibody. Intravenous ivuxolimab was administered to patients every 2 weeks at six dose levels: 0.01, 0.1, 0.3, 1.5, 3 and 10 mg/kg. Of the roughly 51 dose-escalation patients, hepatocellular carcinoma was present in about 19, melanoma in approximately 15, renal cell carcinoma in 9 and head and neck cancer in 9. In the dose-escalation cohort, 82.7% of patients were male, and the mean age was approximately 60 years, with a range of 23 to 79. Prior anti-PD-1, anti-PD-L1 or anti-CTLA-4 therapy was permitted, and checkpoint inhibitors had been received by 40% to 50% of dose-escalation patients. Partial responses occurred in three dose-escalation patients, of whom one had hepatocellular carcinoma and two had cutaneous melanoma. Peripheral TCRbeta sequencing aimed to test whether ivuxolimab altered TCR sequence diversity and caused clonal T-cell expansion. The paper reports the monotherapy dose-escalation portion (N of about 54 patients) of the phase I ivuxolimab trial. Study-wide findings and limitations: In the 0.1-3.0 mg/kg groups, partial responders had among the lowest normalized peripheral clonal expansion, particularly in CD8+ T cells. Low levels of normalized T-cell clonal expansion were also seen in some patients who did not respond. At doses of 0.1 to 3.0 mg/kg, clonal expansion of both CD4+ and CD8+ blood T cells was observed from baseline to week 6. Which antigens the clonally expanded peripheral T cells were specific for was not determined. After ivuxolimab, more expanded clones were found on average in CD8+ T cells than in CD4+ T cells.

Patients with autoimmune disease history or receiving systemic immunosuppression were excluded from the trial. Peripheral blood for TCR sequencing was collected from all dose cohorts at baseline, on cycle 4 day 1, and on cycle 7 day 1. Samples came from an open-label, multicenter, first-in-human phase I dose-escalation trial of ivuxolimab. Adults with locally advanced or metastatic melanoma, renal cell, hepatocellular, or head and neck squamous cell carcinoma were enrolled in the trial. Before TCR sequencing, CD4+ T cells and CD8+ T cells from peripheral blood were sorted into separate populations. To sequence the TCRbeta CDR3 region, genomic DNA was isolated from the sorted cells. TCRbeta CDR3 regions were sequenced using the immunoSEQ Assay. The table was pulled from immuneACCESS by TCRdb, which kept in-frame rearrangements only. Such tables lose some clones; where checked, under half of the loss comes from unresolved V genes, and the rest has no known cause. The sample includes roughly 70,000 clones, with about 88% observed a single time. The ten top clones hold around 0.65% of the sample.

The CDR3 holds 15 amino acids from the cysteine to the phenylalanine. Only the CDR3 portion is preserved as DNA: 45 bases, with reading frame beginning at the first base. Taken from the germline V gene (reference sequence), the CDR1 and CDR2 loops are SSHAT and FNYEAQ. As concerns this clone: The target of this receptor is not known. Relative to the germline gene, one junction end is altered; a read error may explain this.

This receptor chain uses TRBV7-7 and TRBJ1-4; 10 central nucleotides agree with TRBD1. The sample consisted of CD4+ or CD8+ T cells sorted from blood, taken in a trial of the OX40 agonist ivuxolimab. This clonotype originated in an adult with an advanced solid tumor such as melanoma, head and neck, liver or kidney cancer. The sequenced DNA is TGTGCTAGCAGCATAGACAGGGGGCCGAATGAAAAACTGTTTTTT. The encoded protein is CASSIDRGPNEKLFF. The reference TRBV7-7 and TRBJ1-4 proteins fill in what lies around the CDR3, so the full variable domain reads GAGVSQSPRYKVTKRGQDVTLRCDPISSHATLYWYQQALGQGPEFLTYFNYEAQPDKSGLPSDRFSAERPEGSISTLTIQRTEQRDSAMYRCASSIDRGPNEKLFFGSGTQLSVL.